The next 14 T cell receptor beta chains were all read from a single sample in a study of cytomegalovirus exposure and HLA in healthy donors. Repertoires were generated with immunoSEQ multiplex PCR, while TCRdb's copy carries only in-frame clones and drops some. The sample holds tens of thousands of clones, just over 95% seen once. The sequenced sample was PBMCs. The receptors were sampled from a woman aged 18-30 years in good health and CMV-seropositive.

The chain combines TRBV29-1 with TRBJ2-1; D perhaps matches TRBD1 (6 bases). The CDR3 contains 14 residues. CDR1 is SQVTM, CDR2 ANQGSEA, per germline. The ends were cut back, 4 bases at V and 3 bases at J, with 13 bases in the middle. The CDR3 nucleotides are TGCAGCGTTGTAGGTGCCAGGGGCTACAATGAGCAGTTCTTC. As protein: CSVVGARGYNEQFF.

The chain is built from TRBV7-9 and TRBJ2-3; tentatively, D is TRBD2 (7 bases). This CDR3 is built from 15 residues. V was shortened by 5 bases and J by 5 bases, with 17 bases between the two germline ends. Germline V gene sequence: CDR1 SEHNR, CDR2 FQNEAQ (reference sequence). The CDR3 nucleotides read TGTGCCAGCAGCCCCCCGGGGGGCTTCAAAGATACGCAGTATTTT. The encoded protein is CASSPPGGFKDTQYF. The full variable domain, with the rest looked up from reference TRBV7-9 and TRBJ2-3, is DTGVSQNPRHKITKRGQNVTFRCDPISEHNRLYWYRQTLGQGPEFLTYFQNEAQLEKSRLLSDRFSAERPKGSFSTLEIQRTEQGDSAMYLCASSPPGGFKDTQYFGPGTRLTVL.

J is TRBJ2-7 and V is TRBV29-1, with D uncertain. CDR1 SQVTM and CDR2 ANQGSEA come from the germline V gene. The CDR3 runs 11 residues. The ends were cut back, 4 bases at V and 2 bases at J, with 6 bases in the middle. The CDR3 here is CSVVQTYEQYF. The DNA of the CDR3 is TGCAGCGTTGTTCAGACCTACGAGCAGTACTTC.

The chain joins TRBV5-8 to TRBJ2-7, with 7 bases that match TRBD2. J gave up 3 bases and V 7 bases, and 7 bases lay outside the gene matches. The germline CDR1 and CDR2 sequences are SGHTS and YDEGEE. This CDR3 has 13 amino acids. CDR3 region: CASLGRGFYEQYF. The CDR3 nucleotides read TGTGCCAGCTTGGGGAGGGGATTCTACGAGCAGTACTTC. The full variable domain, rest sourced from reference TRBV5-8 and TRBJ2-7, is EAGVTQSPTHLIKTRGQQATLRCSPISGHTSVYWYQQALGLGLQFLLWYDEGEERNRGNFPPRFSGRQFPNYSSELNVNALELEDSALYLCASLGRGFYEQYFGPGTRLTVT.

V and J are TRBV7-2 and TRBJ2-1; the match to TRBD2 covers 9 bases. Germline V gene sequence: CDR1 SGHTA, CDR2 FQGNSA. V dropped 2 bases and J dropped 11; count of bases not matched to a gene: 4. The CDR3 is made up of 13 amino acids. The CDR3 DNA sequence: TGTGCCAGCAGCTTACCTAGCGGGATTAAGCAGTTCTTC. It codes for CASSLPSGIKQFF. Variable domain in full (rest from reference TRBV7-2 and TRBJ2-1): GAGVSQSPSNKVTEKGKDVELRCDPISGHTALYWYRQSLGQGLEFLIYFQGNSAPDKSGLPSDRFSAERTGGSVSTLTIQRTQQEDSAVYLCASSLPSGIKQFFGPGTRLTVL.

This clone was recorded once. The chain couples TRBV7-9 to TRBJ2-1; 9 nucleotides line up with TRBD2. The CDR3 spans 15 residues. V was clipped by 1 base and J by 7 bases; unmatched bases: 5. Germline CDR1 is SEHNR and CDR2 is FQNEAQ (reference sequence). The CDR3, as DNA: TGTGCCAGCAGCTTAGTGGCGGGAGGGCCAAATGAGCAGTTCTTC. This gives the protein CASSLVAGGPNEQFF.

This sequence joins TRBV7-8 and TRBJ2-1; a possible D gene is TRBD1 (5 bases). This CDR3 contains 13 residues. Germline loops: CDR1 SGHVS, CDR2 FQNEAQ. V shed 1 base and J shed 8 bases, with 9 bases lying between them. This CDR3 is CASSLDEGDEQFF. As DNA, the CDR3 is TGTGCCAGCAGCTTAGATGAAGGGGATGAGCAGTTCTTC.

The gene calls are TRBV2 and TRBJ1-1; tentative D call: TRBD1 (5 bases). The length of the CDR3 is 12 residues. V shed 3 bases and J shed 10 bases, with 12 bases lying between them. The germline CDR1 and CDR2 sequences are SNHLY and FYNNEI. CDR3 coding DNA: TGTGCCAGCAGTGAGGGGGGGGGAGTAGCTTTCTTT. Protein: CASSEGGGVAFF.

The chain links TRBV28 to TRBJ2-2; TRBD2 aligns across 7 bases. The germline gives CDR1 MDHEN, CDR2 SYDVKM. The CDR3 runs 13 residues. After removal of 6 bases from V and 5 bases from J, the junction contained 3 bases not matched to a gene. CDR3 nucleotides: TGTGCCAGCAGCCTAGCGGAGACCGGGGAGCTGTTTTTT. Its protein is CASSLAETGELFF.

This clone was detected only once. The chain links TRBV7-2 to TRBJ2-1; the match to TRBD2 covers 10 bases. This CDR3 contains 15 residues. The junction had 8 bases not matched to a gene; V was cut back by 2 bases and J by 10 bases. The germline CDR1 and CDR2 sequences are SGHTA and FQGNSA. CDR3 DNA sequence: TGTGCCAGCAGCTTATGGGGAGCGGGAGGGATGGAGCAGTTCTTC. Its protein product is CASSLWGAGGMEQFF. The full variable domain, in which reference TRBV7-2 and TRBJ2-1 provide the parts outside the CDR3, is GAGVSQSPSNKVTEKGKDVELRCDPISGHTALYWYRQSLGQGLEFLIYFQGNSAPDKSGLPSDRFSAERTGGSVSTLTIQRTQQEDSAVYLCASSLWGAGGMEQFFGPGTRLTVL.

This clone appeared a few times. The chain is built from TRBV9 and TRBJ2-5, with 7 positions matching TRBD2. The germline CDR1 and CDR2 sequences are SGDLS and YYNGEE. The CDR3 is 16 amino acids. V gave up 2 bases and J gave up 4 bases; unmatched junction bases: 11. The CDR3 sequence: CASSVPSSGEGETQYF. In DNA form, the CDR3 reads TGTGCCAGCAGCGTCCCTTCTAGCGGAGAGGGAGAGACCCAGTACTTC.

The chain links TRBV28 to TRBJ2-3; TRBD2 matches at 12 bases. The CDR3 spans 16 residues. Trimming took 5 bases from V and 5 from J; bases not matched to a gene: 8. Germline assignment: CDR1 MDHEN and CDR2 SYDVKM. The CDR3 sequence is CASSPLAGGHQDTQYF. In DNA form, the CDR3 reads TGTGCCAGCAGTCCTCTAGCGGGAGGGCATCAAGATACGCAGTATTTT. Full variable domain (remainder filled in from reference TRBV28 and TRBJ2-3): DVKVTQSSRYLVKRTGEKVFLECVQDMDHENMFWYRQDPGLGLRLIYFSYDVKMKEKGDIPEGYSVSREKKERFSLILESASTNQTSMYLCASSPLAGGHQDTQYFGPGTRLTVL.

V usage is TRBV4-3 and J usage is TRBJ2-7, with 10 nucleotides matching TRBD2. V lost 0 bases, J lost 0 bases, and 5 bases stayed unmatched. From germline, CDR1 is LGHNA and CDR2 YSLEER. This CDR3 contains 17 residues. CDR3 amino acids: CASSQETGLAASYEQYF. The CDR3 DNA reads TGCGCCAGCAGCCAAGAAACAGGACTAGCGGCCTCCTACGAGCAGTACTTC.

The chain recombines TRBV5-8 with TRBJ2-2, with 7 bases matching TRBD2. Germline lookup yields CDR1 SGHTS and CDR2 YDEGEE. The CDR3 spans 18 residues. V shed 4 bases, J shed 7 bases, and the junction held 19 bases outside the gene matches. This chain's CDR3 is CASSPSGRLAPGVGELFF. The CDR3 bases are TGTGCCAGCAGCCCGTCTGGACGACTAGCCCCGGGGGTCGGGGAGCTGTTTTTT.